This paragraph reports one T cell receptor (beta chain). In the original processing: From reference gene primer amplification, estimates of nucleated cell counts were derived. Generated by immunoSEQ multiplex PCR, the TCRdb table keeps only in-frame clones and is missing some. V, J and clone size are those of that table, while D and trimming were read from the DNA. The repertoire has approximately 280,000 clones, approximately 86% of them found once; the top ten carry about 2.7%. The sample is drawn from a study of blood T cell repertoires in COVID-19. Per the germline V gene, CDR1 is MDHEN and CDR2 is SYDVKM. The CDR3 has 15 residues. V lost 6 bases and J lost 5; bases outside the gene matches: 11.

Material for sequencing was PBMCs or T cells enriched from blood (not recorded which). The receptor's source is a woman in her late teens or twenties who had recovered from COVID-19. This chain uses TRBV28 with TRBJ1-1; 8 nucleotides line up with TRBD1. The CDR3 spells CASSLSYRGWTEAFF. CDR3 bases: TGTGCCAGCAGCCTTTCATACAGGGGGTGGACTGAAGCTTTCTTT.